This T cell receptor (beta chain) was retrieved from a study of blood T cell repertoires in COVID-19 (dated by TCRdb to the early 2020s). Looking at the study overall: Samples from collaborators originated in the United States, Italy and Spain and spanned both the acute and convalescent phases of COVID-19. The prospective study material was composed of cDNA or gDNA derived from T cells, B-cell-depleted T cells, or PBMCs. A de-identified subject ID, COVID-19 status, age in years and sex were almost always included in the sample metadata. Deeply sampled blood TCRbeta repertoires from subjects exposed to, actively infected with, or recovered from COVID-19 were included in the dataset. The repertoires were made available in a free public database intended to serve as a resource for research on the immune response to SARS-CoV-2. Where available, HLA class I and class II types were taken from metadata supplied by the sample provider and were not determined by assay-based typing. Samples came from the ongoing ImmuneRACE study (first 160 participants) plus 1,254 subjects from 6 global collaborators. What the authors observed across the whole study: Clinical and demographic metadata were provided uncurated, with the amount varying by source and participant.

Each collaborating institution followed its own protocols to collect whole blood in K2EDTA tubes. For TCRbeta analysis, collaborators shipped samples in one of three forms: frozen whole blood, isolated PBMCs, or DNA extracted from either of those sample types. Trimming takes 2 bases off V and 5 bases off J; junction bases not matched to a gene: 6. Including the terminal cysteine and phenylalanine, the CDR3 comprises 16 residues. Here the CDR3 DNA is all that survives: 48 bases in frame from base 1. The germline V gene yields MNHEY for CDR1 and SVGAGI for CDR2. TCRbeta CDR3 regions were amplified from genomic DNA using the immunoSEQ Assay, a bias-controlled multiplex PCR. The paper's data handling went like this. Within the assay, amplification of reference gene primers was used to estimate how many nucleated cells each sample contained. Sequence reads were collapsed and filtered to measure the absolute abundance of every unique TCRbeta CDR3 rearrangement. For each sample, productive Simpson clonality was calculated by taking the square root of Simpson's diversity index across productive rearrangements. TCRdb's version of the immuneACCESS table is confined to in-frame rearrangements and falls short of the full clone set. An unresolved V gene accounts for under half of the shortfall where checked; the remainder is of unknown origin. The D gene and trimming were derived from the DNA, and the V and J assignments and clone size from that table. The table for this sample lists roughly 210,000 clones; about 85% of them were counted only once. The top ten hold 1.5% to 2% of the sample.

On this clone: The target of this receptor is not known. No qualities accompany the bases; no much larger clone lies one base away.

The sequenced sample was peripheral blood. This clonotype originated in an older man with acute or convalescent COVID-19. The rearranged segments are TRBV6-5 and TRBJ1-4, and 9 bases in between align with TRBD1. The CDR3 has the sequence CASSYAYRGLNEKLFF. The DNA sequence is as follows: TGTGCCAGCAGTTACGCTTACAGGGGGCTAAATGAAAAACTGTTTTTT.